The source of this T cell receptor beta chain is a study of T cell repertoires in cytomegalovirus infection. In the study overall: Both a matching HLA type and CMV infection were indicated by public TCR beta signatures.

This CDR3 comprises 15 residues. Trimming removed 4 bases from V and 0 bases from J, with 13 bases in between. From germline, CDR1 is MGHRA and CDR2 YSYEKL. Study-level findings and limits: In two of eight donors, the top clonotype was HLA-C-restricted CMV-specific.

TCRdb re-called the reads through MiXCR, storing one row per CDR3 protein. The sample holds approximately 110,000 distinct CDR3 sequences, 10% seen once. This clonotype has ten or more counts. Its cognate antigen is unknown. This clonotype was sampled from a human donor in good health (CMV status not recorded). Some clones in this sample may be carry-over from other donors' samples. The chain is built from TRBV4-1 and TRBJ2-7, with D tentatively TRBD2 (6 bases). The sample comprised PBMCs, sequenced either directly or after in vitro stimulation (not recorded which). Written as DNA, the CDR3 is TGCGCCAGCAGCCTGGGGGGAGGAAGCTCCTACGAGCAGTACTTC. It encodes CASSLGGGSSYEQYF.